The text below deals with one T cell receptor beta chain. This clonotype was seen many times. Its antigen remains undetermined. It has no much larger one-base neighbor in the sample; base qualities were not kept. CDR1 is given as ENHRY and CDR2 as SYGVKD, both from the germline V gene. The CDR3 covers 15 residues, taking in both the cysteine and the phenylalanine. CDR3 DNA only is kept here, 45 bases in frame from base 1. The junction shows trimming of 5 bases on V and 2 bases on J, and the gene matches do not reach 3 bases of it. Hyperthyroidism patients were newly diagnosed, with disease duration under 2 months, and aged 18 to 65 years. Any patient with an uncontrolled infection, another autoimmune disease, pregnancy or lactation was excluded. Diagnoses relied on clinical symptoms, serum thyroxine and TRAb, thyroid ultrasound and orbital computed tomography. Blood from progressor patients was drawn when they were first diagnosed with hyperthyroidism, before any ophthalmopathy symptoms appeared. Ficoll-Paque density gradient centrifugation was used to isolate PBMCs from about 10 ml of fresh peripheral blood. Progressor patients were defined as those initially diagnosed with Graves' hyperthyroidism in whom ophthalmopathy developed during follow-up. Total RNA was extracted with Trizol reagent, and quality was checked on an Agilent 2100 Bioanalyzer.

The sample originates from a study of T cells in Graves' hyperthyroidism and ophthalmopathy (dated by TCRdb to between 2018 and 2020). Broadly, across the study: Peripheral blood samples were taken at the time of initial diagnosis, prior to any treatment. A discovery cohort of about a hundred patients, about 44 with Graves' ophthalmopathy and approximately 55 with stable Graves' hyperthyroidism, was used to find distinguishing TCR V-J signatures. Prospective prediction of ophthalmopathy was tested in an independent validation cohort consisting of some 19 hyperthyroidism patients and some 17 patients who later progressed to ophthalmopathy. The 90 or so discovery patients were randomly split 7:3 into training and test sets. Thyroid tissue and blood T-cell repertoires from roughly six Graves' hyperthyroidism patients were also compared in the study. After blood sampling, hyperthyroidism patients were treated with methimazole at a starting dose of 30 mg daily, and ophthalmopathy patients were treated with high-dose intravenous methylprednisolone. According to the paper, TCR Vbeta CDR3 sequencing was carried out on some 130 peripheral blood samples, which came from 40 to 45 ophthalmopathy, around 74 hyperthyroidism and about 17 progressor patients.

What the research found in general, with its limitations: No statistical method was used to set the sample size in advance, and investigators knew the group allocation. A model built on a 13 V-J signature distinguished ophthalmopathy from stable hyperthyroidism, reaching 87.88% sensitivity and 81% to 83% specificity in cross-validation and 80%/75% in testing. Most expanded thyroid clonotypes (frequency above 0.001) were also detected in blood, a finding suggesting that blood repertoires may reflect thyroid immune responses. In validation, the model predicted progression to ophthalmopathy with approximately 71% sensitivity and roughly 72% specificity, a median of about 6.7 months before onset.

The TCR beta CDR3 regions were amplified from the RNA transcripts. The first round of RT-PCR for the TCR CDR3 was performed with the HTBI primer set and the Qiagen OneStep RT-PCR kit. The libraries were constructed in a second round of multiplex PCR and then size-selected and purified. The libraries were sequenced on an Illumina HiSeq2000 using paired-end 100 bp reads. In the original analysis: SOAPnuke was used to process the raw data, removing reads that contained adapters or uncalled bases, had a mean Phred below 15, or lacked an exact match to the constant primer or identifier. High-quality paired reads were merged using COPE v1.2.5, and each unique nucleotide sequence was defined as a clonotype. MiTCR v1.1 was used to align the clonotypes against IMGT TRBV, TRBD and TRBJ reference segments. Only V-J combinations with frequency above 0.0001, covering roughly 99% of repertoires, were analysed. A TCS score was defined as the ratio between F50 (clonal expansion) and ExV (chaos), using BLOSUM62-based TCRdist between CDR3 peptides within each V-J. Welch's t-statistics and random forest reduced fewer than 600 V-J features to 13, which were used in a naive Bayes classifier (R e1071). TCRdb redid the processing of the public reads, applying fastp at Q25 and MiXCR, and retained in-frame beta chains. Records with the same CDR3 protein are collapsed into one entry carrying the most frequent genes and DNA. The V and J calls reflect TCRdb's pipeline rather than the authors' work. In all, the sample holds around 350,000 distinct CDR3 sequences, and around 16% of those were seen once. In total, the top ten clones hold around 30% of the sample.

Sequenced sample: blood. The rearranged segments are TRBV10-3 and TRBJ2-6; 7 junctional bases match TRBD1. The TCR sequence derives from a woman younger than 30 with Graves' hyperthyroidism that later progressed to Graves' ophthalmopathy. The CDR3: CAISPTGAGANVLTF. The nucleotides are TGTGCCATCAGTCCAACAGGGGCTGGGGCCAACGTCCTGACTTTC.